Below are 27 T cell receptor beta chains sequenced from a single sample in a study of blood T cell repertoires in COVID-19. Data came from immunoSEQ multiplex PCR; TCRdb stores just in-frame clones and leaves some out. Of over 150,000 clones detected, more than 90% appear once; the ten largest clones hold around 0.5%. The sequenced sample was peripheral blood. Receptor source: a man aged 50 to 60 with acute or convalescent COVID-19.

The chain has TRBV15 and TRBJ1-2; D is unclear. The CDR3 is 18 amino acids. The V end was cut by 0 bases, the J end by 5 bases, with 22 bases between. Germline values: CDR1 LNHNV, CDR2 YYDKDF (reference sequence). The CDR3 here is CATSRDSRVRVSGYGYTF. CDR3 DNA sequence: TGTGCCACCAGCAGAGATTCACGCGTCCGGGTGTCTGGTTATGGCTACACCTTC.

The rearrangement links TRBV2 to TRBJ1-5, with 7 bases matching TRBD1. The CDR3 has 13 amino acids. Germline lookup yields CDR1 SNHLY and CDR2 FYNNEI. The V and J ends lost 8 bases and 4 bases, in that order; junction bases with no gene match: 5. The CDR3 reads CASGQALNQPQHF. DNA of the CDR3: TGTGCCAGCGGACAGGCTTTGAATCAGCCCCAGCATTTT.

CDR3 protein: CASSPPLGYTF. The DNA for the CDR3 is TGTGCCAGCAGTCCCCCCCTGGGCTACACCTTC. The rearrangement joins TRBV21-1 to TRBJ1-2. TRBV21-1 is a pseudogene segment. The CDR3 loop spans 11 amino acids.

This clone was counted a single time. This sequence joins TRBV27 and TRBJ1-6, with a tentative D call TRBD1 (5 bases). The CDR3 length is 15 residues. Germline CDR1 reads MNHEY; CDR2 reads SMNVEV (reference sequence). Between the trimmed V and J ends, which lost 2 bases and 10 bases, there was a span of 15 bases. CDR3 sequence reads: CASSLGGALRSPLHF. The CDR3 DNA is TGTGCCAGCAGTTTAGGAGGGGCGCTACGATCACCCCTCCACTTT.

This chain connects TRBV30 to TRBJ1-2, with TRBD1 matching over 7 bases. V was pared by 1 base and J by 7 bases, with 9 bases of the junction left unmatched. Germline values: CDR1 GTSNPN, CDR2 SVGIG (reference sequence). There are 14 residues in the CDR3. CDR3 loop: CAWSANRGWRGYTF. CDR3 nucleotide sequence: TGTGCCTGGAGTGCCAACAGGGGTTGGCGTGGCTACACCTTC.

The chain is built from TRBV6-6 and TRBJ2-1; D is possibly TRBD1 (5 bases). Per the germline V gene, CDR1 is MNHNY and CDR2 is SVGAGI (reference sequence). The CDR3 is 14 amino acids. Between the trimmed V and J ends, which lost 7 bases and 0 bases, there was a span of 10 bases. CDR3 amino acids: CASTQQVSYNEQFF. In DNA form, the CDR3 reads TGTGCCAGCACCCAACAGGTCTCCTACAATGAGCAGTTCTTC.

This chain joins TRBV6-1 and TRBJ2-7; a weak D match, TRBD2 (6 bases). The CDR3 consists of 14 residues. The V gene lost 2 bases and the J gene lost 3 bases, with 11 bases spanning the gap. Per germline, CDR1 MNHNS and CDR2 SASEGT. The CDR3 coding sequence is TGTGCCAGCAGTGAACGGCAGGGAGGCTACGAGCAGTACGTC. Amino acid sequence: CASSERQGGYEQYV.

The V and J genes are TRBV10-3 and TRBJ1-5, with 7 bases lining up with TRBD1. V lost 8 bases and J lost 5; bases outside the gene matches: 9. The CDR3 is 14 amino acids. The germline V gene has CDR1 ENHRY and CDR2 SYGVKD. The CDR3 sequence is CAIGSGTDHQPQHF. DNA of the CDR3: TGTGCCATCGGATCCGGGACAGACCATCAGCCCCAGCATTTT.

The chain carries TRBV21-1 and TRBJ1-5; TRBD1, the D gene given by the table, was not confirmed from the DNA. TRBV21-1 is an annotated pseudogene. The CDR3 covers 14 residues. The CDR3 loop is CAGSKAPGWEPQHF. CDR3 bases: TGTGCCGGCAGCAAAGCGCCAGGTTGGGAGCCCCAGCATTTT.

The V and J genes are TRBV28 and TRBJ2-3; D perhaps matches TRBD2 (6 bases). The V and J ends lost 3 bases and 8 bases respectively, with 21 bases between them. The CDR3 runs 16 residues. The germline gives CDR1 MDHEN, CDR2 SYDVKM. The CDR3 DNA reads as TGTGCCAGCAGTTTTGATATCGGGCGGGGCCTTGGTACGCAGTATTTT. Its protein product is CASSFDIGRGLGTQYF.

The CDR3 sequence: CASSLGTGAEQYV. The CDR3 region has the DNA TGTGCCAGCAGCTTAGGGACAGGGGCTGAGCAGTACGTC. The chain uses TRBV5-6 and TRBJ2-7, with 10 bases identical to TRBD1. Germline-derived CDR1 and CDR2 are SGHDT and YYEEEE. The ends lost 2 bases at V and 7 bases at J; junction bases unmatched: 3. The CDR3 is 13 amino acids.

J is TRBJ2-3 and V is TRBV6-5, with 10 bases matching TRBD2. V lost 6 bases, J lost 5 bases, and 8 bases stayed unmatched. Germline V CDR1 and CDR2: MNHEY, SVGAGI. The length of the CDR3 is 15 residues. CDR3 sequence reads: CASSLAGAGGDTQYF. CDR3 bases: TGTGCCAGCAGCCTAGCGGGAGCGGGTGGAGATACGCAGTATTTT.

CDR3 sequence reads: CASSLLMQETQYF. CDR3 nucleotide sequence: TGTGCCAGCAGCTTACTAATGCAAGAGACCCAGTACTTC. The V and J genes are TRBV7-3 and TRBJ2-5; D gene ambiguous. The ends were cut back, 2 bases at V and 2 bases at J, with 6 bases in the middle. This CDR3 is built from 13 residues. Germline-derived CDR1 and CDR2 are SGHTA and FQGTGA.

This clone appeared a few times. The gene calls are TRBV5-1 and TRBJ1-4; 10 nucleotides align to TRBD1. Germline V gene lookup returns CDR1 SGHRS and CDR2 YFSETQ. The CDR3 is made up of 15 amino acids. The junction had 8 bases not matched to a gene; V was cut back by 4 bases and J by 8 bases. CDR3 in amino acids: CASSPGRDRGEKLFF. As DNA, the CDR3 is TGCGCCAGCAGCCCTGGCCGGGACAGGGGAGAAAAACTGTTTTTT.

The chain is built from TRBV2 and TRBJ1-1; D not resolved. The CDR3 contains 13 residues. CDR1 and CDR2 from the germline V gene are SNHLY and FYNNEI. The ends were cut back, 6 bases at V and 1 base at J, with 9 bases in the middle. The chain's CDR3 is CASRDRGNTEAFF. The CDR3 nucleotides are TGTGCCAGCAGGGATCGGGGGAACACTGAAGCTTTCTTT. The variable domain in full, completed from reference TRBV2 and TRBJ1-1, reads EPEVTQTPSHQVTQMGQEVILRCVPISNHLYFYWYRQILGQKVEFLVSFYNNEISEKSEIFDDQFSVERPDGSNFTLKIRSTKLEDSAMYFCASRDRGNTEAFFGQGTRLTVV.

The rearrangement uses TRBV2 and TRBJ1-1, with D uncertain. The germline V gene encodes CDR1 SNHLY and CDR2 FYNNEI. The CDR3 runs to 15 residues. V lost 7 bases to trimming and J lost 1 base, with 16 bases between them. The CDR3 here is CASKNMGRWNTEAFF. Here the CDR3 DNA reads TGTGCCAGCAAGAATATGGGGAGGTGGAACACTGAAGCTTTCTTT.

This chain links TRBV28 with TRBJ2-7; D perhaps matches TRBD2 (5 bases). The CDR3 is 12 amino acids. Per germline, CDR1 MDHEN and CDR2 SYDVKM. V lost 9 bases, J lost 3 bases, and 12 bases lay in between. In DNA form, the CDR3 reads TGTGCCAGTAGCGAAATCTTCTACGAGCAGTACTTC. Amino acids: CASSEIFYEQYF.

Details on this clone: This CDR3 is also generated by other DNA sequences in the sample. This sequence joins TRBV3-1 (or the pseudogene TRBV3-2) and TRBJ2-2; 10 nucleotides line up with TRBD1. Germline trimming cut 6 bases from V and 7 bases from J; bases unmatched to any gene: 8. CDR1 is LGHDT, CDR2 YNNKEL, per germline (reference sequence). This CDR3 is 15 amino acids long. CDR3 nucleotide sequence: TGTGCCAGCAGTAGGGGACAGGGGTTCGGCGGGGAGCTGTTTTTT. Translated, it gives CASSRGQGFGGELFF.

The rearrangement joins TRBV7-9 to TRBJ2-5; D gene uncertain. There are 16 residues in the CDR3. Germline V gene lookup returns CDR1 SEHNR and CDR2 FQNEAQ (reference sequence). The germline V and J ends were trimmed by 0 bases and 7 bases, with 18 bases remaining between them. Here the CDR3 reads CASSLASRPTVGTQYF. The CDR3 nucleotides are TGTGCCAGCAGCTTAGCTTCACGCCCAACGGTCGGGACCCAGTACTTC.

The rearrangement joins TRBV6-5 to TRBJ2-5, with D possibly being TRBD1 (6 bases). Germline V gene lookup returns CDR1 MNHEY and CDR2 SVGAGI. The germline V and J ends were trimmed by 0 bases and 4 bases, with 15 bases remaining between them. The CDR3 consists of 16 residues. The CDR3 protein is CASSYSRARGGETQYF. The CDR3 nucleotides read TGTGCCAGCAGTTACTCGAGAGCCAGGGGCGGAGAGACCCAGTACTTC.

This clone appeared a single time. The chain links TRBV3-1 (or the pseudogene TRBV3-2) to TRBJ2-3, with TRBD2 identical over 9 bases. Germline V gene sequence: CDR1 LGHDT, CDR2 YNNKEL (reference sequence). This CDR3 has 15 amino acids. V shed 5 bases, J shed 4 bases, and the junction held 7 bases outside the gene matches. The CDR3 region is CASSAGLASADTQYF. The CDR3 DNA reads as TGTGCCAGCAGCGCGGGACTAGCTTCAGCAGATACGCAGTATTTT.

J is TRBJ1-6 and V is TRBV28; perhaps TRBD1 as D (6 bases). This CDR3 is 17 amino acids long. Germline V gene sequence: CDR1 MDHEN, CDR2 SYDVKM. V lost 6 bases and J lost 3, with 18 bases in between. The CDR3 DNA follows: TGTGCCAGCAGGAGGGGGAGGGAAAGGGGCTATAATTCACCCCTCCACTTT. This gives the protein CASRRGRERGYNSPLHF.

This chain's CDR3 is CASSSRDRNNEQFF. The CDR3 region has the DNA TGTGCCAGCTCATCCCGGGACAGGAACAATGAGCAGTTCTTC. This chain uses TRBV18 with TRBJ2-1; 8 bases agree with TRBD1. The CDR3 loop spans 14 amino acids. Per germline, CDR1 KGHSH and CDR2 LQKENI. V lost 5 bases to trimming and J lost 5 bases; unmatched junction nucleotides: 5.

CDR3 coding DNA: TGTGCCAGCAGCAAAGCTGCGCGGGAGGTGACGAGCTCCTACAATGAGCAGTTCTTC. Protein: CASSKAAREVTSSYNEQFF. V is TRBV21-1 and J is TRBJ2-1; TRBD2 is the table's D call, not checked against the DNA. TRBV21-1 is a pseudogene segment. The CDR3 has 19 amino acids.

The chain carries TRBV10-3 and TRBJ1-2; weak D call: TRBD1 (6 bases). The CDR3 is 15 amino acids. The ends were cut back, 5 bases at V and 1 base at J, with 14 bases in the middle. Germline V gene data show CDR1 as ENHRY and CDR2 as SYGVKD. The CDR3 bases are TGTGCCATCAGTTCTTCCGGGACAATTAACTATGGCTACACCTTC. It codes for CAISSSGTINYGYTF.

The V call is TRBV7-9, the J call TRBJ2-3; 9 nucleotides match TRBD1. The CDR3 is 16 amino acids. Germline CDR1 SEHNR, CDR2 FQNEAQ (reference sequence). The ends lost 1 base at V and 4 bases at J; junction bases unmatched: 6. CDR3 region: CASSLVVTGGPDTQYF. The CDR3 DNA reads TGTGCCAGCAGCTTAGTCGTGACAGGGGGGCCAGATACGCAGTATTTT. Based on the CDR3 plus reference TRBV7-9 and TRBJ2-3, the full variable domain is DTGVSQNPRHKITKRGQNVTFRCDPISEHNRLYWYRQTLGQGPEFLTYFQNEAQLEKSRLLSDRFSAERPKGSFSTLEIQRTEQGDSAMYLCASSLVVTGGPDTQYFGPGTRLTVL.

V and J are TRBV10-3 and TRBJ2-3; D is undetermined. The CDR3 is 15 amino acids. The germline V gene encodes CDR1 ENHRY and CDR2 SYGVKD. V was pared by 4 bases and J by 0 bases, with 11 bases between. The CDR3 is CAISGDAASTDTQYF. CDR3 coding DNA: TGTGCCATCAGTGGTGATGCGGCTAGCACAGATACGCAGTATTTT.